Sequencing of this T cell receptor beta chain was carried out in a study of T cell changes during pregnancy in multiple sclerosis. Sequencing used immunoSEQ multiplex PCR; TCRdb keeps in-frame clones, though not all of them. The sample holds tens of thousands of clones; roughly 92% are singletons and the top ten take about 2.5%. The V and J ends lost 8 bases and 1 base, in that order; junction bases with no gene match: 9. From germline, CDR1 is MNHEY and CDR2 SVGAGI. The CDR3 totals 15 residues. The sequencing used peripheral blood, collected in the third trimester of pregnancy. The receptor was derived from a female donor in good health, enrolled as a control in a pregnancy study. J is TRBJ1-1 and V is TRBV6-5; 8 nucleotides line up with TRBD1. CDR3 DNA sequence: TGTGCCAGCCTTCGGTCAGGGGGCACGAACACTGAAGCTTTCTTT. This sequence encodes CASLRSGGTNTEAFF.